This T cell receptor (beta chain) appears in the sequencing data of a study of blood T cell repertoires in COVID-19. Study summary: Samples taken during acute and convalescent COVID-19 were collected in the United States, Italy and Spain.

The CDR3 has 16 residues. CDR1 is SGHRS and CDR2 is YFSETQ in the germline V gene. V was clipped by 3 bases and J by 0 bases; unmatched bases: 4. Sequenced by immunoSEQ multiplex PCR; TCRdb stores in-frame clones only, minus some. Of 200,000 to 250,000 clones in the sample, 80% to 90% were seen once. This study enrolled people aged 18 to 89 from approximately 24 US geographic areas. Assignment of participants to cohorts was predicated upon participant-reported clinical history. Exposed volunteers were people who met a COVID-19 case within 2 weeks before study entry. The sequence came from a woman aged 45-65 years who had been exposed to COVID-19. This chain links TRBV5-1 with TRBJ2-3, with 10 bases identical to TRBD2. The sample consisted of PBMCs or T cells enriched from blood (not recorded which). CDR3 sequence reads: CASSSELAGSTDTQYF. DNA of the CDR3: TGCGCCAGCAGCTCGGAACTAGCGGGGAGCACAGATACGCAGTATTTT. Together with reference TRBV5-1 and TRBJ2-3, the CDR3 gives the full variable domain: KAGVTQTPRYLIKTRGQQVTLSCSPISGHRSVSWYQQTPGQGLQFLFEYFSETQRNKGNFPGRFSGRQFSNSRSEMNVSTLELGDSALYLCASSSELAGSTDTQYFGPGTRLTVL.